These 16 T cell receptor beta chains were all obtained from the same sample, sequenced in a study of CD8 T cell repertoires and HIV-1 epitope variants. Using immunoSEQ multiplex PCR, the repertoire was profiled, and TCRdb retains in-frame clones only, with some absent. The sample comprises about 4,800 clones, about 66% of which are singletons, and roughly 42% rests with the top ten. Their target antigens are unknown. Material: cultured CD8+ T cells derived from PBMCs. Receptor source: a male donor with HIV.

This clone was detected only a few times. This chain uses TRBV10-1 with TRBJ2-2; D gene uncertain. Germline V gene sequence: CDR1 WNHNN, CDR2 SYGVQD (reference sequence). This CDR3 is 14 amino acids long. The V end lost 2 bases, the J end lost 5 bases, and 9 bases lay between the germline ends. CDR3 loop: CASSEGRETGELFF. CDR3 nucleotides: TGCGCCAGCAGTGAGGGTCGAGAGACCGGGGAGCTGTTTTTT.

This clone appeared once. This chain connects TRBV29-1 to TRBJ1-1, with a weak D call TRBD1 (5 bases). Looked up from germline, CDR1 is SQVTM and CDR2 is ANQGSEA. There are 12 residues in the CDR3. V lost 3 bases, J lost 5 bases, and 10 bases lay in between. The CDR3 DNA follows: TGCAGCGTTGACAGGGCTAGGACTGAAGCTTTCTTT. It specifies CSVDRARTEAFF. The whole variable domain, filled in from reference TRBV29-1 and TRBJ1-1, reads SAVISQKPSRDICQRGTSLTIQCQVDSQVTMMFWYRQQPGQSLTLIATANQGSEATYESGFVIDKFPISRPNLTFSTLTVSNMSPEDSSIYLCSVDRARTEAFFGQGTRLTVV.

The rearrangement links TRBV28 to TRBJ2-7; 10 bases are shared with TRBD2. The germline CDR1 and CDR2 sequences are MDHEN and SYDVKM. The CDR3 has 19 amino acids. Losses at the gene ends were 6 bases for V and 0 bases for J; bases not matched to a gene: 17. The CDR3, as DNA: TGTGCCAGCAGCCTAACCGTTCGTATGGGGACTAGCGACTCCTACGAGCAGTACTTC. As protein: CASSLTVRMGTSDSYEQYF.

By share, this clone counts as medium-sized. The chain is built from TRBV7-2 and TRBJ1-2, with D possibly TRBD1 on 6 matching bases. This CDR3 has 14 amino acids. Germline CDR1 reads SGHTA; CDR2 reads FQGNSA. Trimming stripped 2 bases from V and 8 bases from J, with 15 bases between. The CDR3: CASSLQVPGEGYTF. As DNA, the CDR3 is TGTGCCAGCAGCTTACAGGTGCCAGGGGAAGGCTACACCTTC.

V and J are TRBV11-3 and TRBJ1-2, with TRBD1 identical over 11 bases. Germline-derived CDR1 and CDR2 are SGHNT and YENEEA. The CDR3 is 13 amino acids. V dropped 5 bases and J dropped 4; count of bases not matched to a gene: 0. CDR3 residues: CASSGTGGYGYTF. CDR3 nucleotides: TGTGCCAGCAGCGGGACAGGGGGCTATGGCTACACCTTC.

The CDR3 DNA sequence: TGTGCCAGCAGCCCTCCGGCGGGGGCGGGTGAGCAGTTCTTC. It specifies CASSPPAGAGEQFF. This rearrangement joins TRBV7-9 to TRBJ2-1; the D gene is possibly TRBD2 (7 bases). Germline values: CDR1 SEHNR, CDR2 FQNEAQ (reference sequence). This CDR3 spans 14 amino acids. V lost 5 bases, J lost 9 bases, and 17 bases lay in between.

J is TRBJ2-2 and V is TRBV5-6; D is possibly TRBD1 or TRBD2 (5 bases each). In germline, CDR1 is SGHDT, CDR2 YYEEEE. V shed 1 base and J shed 4 bases, with 23 bases lying between them. There are 19 residues in the CDR3. The CDR3 is CASSLLYSPPLGVTGELFF. CDR3 in DNA: TGTGCCAGCAGCTTGCTGTATTCACCACCATTGGGGGTCACCGGGGAGCTGTTTTTT.

The table lists this clone with a count of one. The chain joins TRBV6-6 to TRBJ2-7, with D perhaps being TRBD1 or TRBD2 (5 bases each). Germline V lookup: CDR1 MNHNY, CDR2 SVGAGI (reference sequence). V was trimmed by 5 bases and J by 5 bases, leaving 16 bases between them. The CDR3 sequence is 14 residues long. The CDR3 DNA reads as TGTGCCAGCAGTCCGGGACCCACCGGGAACGAGCAGTACTTC. It encodes CASSPGPTGNEQYF.

The rearrangement links TRBV19 to TRBJ2-2; 7 positions match TRBD1. The V gene end was trimmed by 4 bases and the J gene end by 2 bases; junction bases not matched to a gene: 10. CDR1 and CDR2 (germline): LNHDA, SQIVND (reference sequence). CDR3 length equals 17 residues. The CDR3 spells CASSTVGQTLNTGELFF. The CDR3 nucleotides read TGTGCCAGTAGTACCGTGGGACAGACACTAAACACCGGGGAGCTGTTTTTT. Supplemented by reference TRBV19 and TRBJ2-2, the full variable domain reads DGGITQSPKYLFRKEGQNVTLSCEQNLNHDAMYWYRQDPGQGLRLIYYSQIVNDFQKGDIAEGYSVSREKKESFPLTVTSAQKNPTAFYLCASSTVGQTLNTGELFFGEGSRLTVL.

The chain is built from TRBV13 and TRBJ1-1; a possible D gene is TRBD1 (6 bases). Per germline, CDR1 PRHDT and CDR2 FYEKMQ (reference sequence). The CDR3 spans 14 residues. Trimming removed 5 bases from V and 5 bases from J, with 15 bases in between. CDR3 coding DNA: TGTGCCAGCAGCCCCGAGGGGGGAAAGACTGAAGCTTTCTTT. As protein: CASSPEGGKTEAFF.

The CDR3 is CASSFSSGGHEQYF. The DNA of the CDR3 is TGTGCCAGCAGCTTCTCAAGCGGGGGACACGAGCAGTACTTC. The rearrangement links TRBV5-6 to TRBJ2-7; the match to TRBD2 covers 8 bases. Germline V CDR1 and CDR2: SGHDT, YYEEEE. The CDR3 sequence is 14 residues long. The V and J ends lost 2 bases and 5 bases, in that order; junction bases with no gene match: 6.

The chain carries TRBV19 and TRBJ1-2; the D is unclear. This CDR3 is built from 12 residues. V was trimmed by 8 bases and J by 5 bases, leaving 12 bases between them. Looked up from germline, CDR1 is LNHDA and CDR2 is SQIVND (reference sequence). As DNA, the CDR3 is TGTGCCAGTGGTGTCCCCTTGTATGGCTACACCTTC. It translates to CASGVPLYGYTF.

V usage is TRBV6-6 and J usage is TRBJ1-5; D perhaps matches TRBD1 (6 bases). The V gene's germline CDR1 is MNHNY and CDR2 SVGAGI (reference sequence). V was clipped by 5 bases and J by 5 bases, with 16 bases between them. This CDR3 is 15 amino acids long. CDR3 loop: CASSGGQGIHQPQHF. The DNA for the CDR3 is TGTGCCAGCAGTGGGGGGCAGGGGATACATCAGCCCCAGCATTTT.

This sequence joins TRBV27 and TRBJ1-2; 9 bases agree with TRBD1. V was clipped by 5 bases and J by 2 bases; unmatched bases: 9. The CDR3 is 16 amino acids. Germline V gives CDR1 MNHEY, CDR2 SMNVEV (reference sequence). CDR3 in amino acids: CASSITGGASNYGYTF. DNA of the CDR3: TGTGCCAGCAGTATCACAGGGGGCGCATCCAACTATGGCTACACCTTC.

This clone qualifies as large. The CDR3 protein is CASSTLATEYEQYF. The CDR3 DNA follows: TGTGCCAGTAGTACCCTAGCGACAGAATACGAGCAGTACTTC. This chain connects TRBV19 to TRBJ2-7; D is perhaps TRBD2 (6 bases). The V end lost 4 bases, the J end lost 4 bases, and 14 bases lay between the germline ends. Per germline, CDR1 LNHDA and CDR2 SQIVND (reference sequence). The CDR3 consists of 14 residues.

The chain combines TRBV9 with TRBJ2-1, with 14 bases that match TRBD2. Trimming removed 0 bases from V and 4 bases from J; junction bases left unmatched: 3. Germline CDR1 reads SGDLS; CDR2 reads YYNGEE. The CDR3 is 17 amino acids. For the CDR3, the DNA is TGTGCCAGCAGCGTAGAGGGACTAGCGGGGGAATACAATGAGCAGTTCTTC. This codes for CASSVEGLAGEYNEQFF.